The next 14 T cell receptor beta chains were all read from a single sample in a study of T cell responses to AZD1222 COVID-19 vaccine. Profiling relied on immunoSEQ multiplex PCR, and the TCRdb table lists in-frame clones only, not all of them. The data contain some 110,000 clones, 86% of them singletons. Sequencing used peripheral blood, obtained 28 days after the second AZD1222 dose. These receptors all stem from an adult who received the AZD1222 COVID-19 vaccine.

The V and J genes are TRBV5-1 and TRBJ2-1; perhaps TRBD1 as D (5 bases). The germline V gene encodes CDR1 SGHRS and CDR2 YFSETQ. The length of the CDR3 is 12 residues. The V gene lost 5 bases and the J gene lost 8 bases, with 11 bases spanning the gap. CDR3 bases: TGCGCCAGCAGTATTGTGGGGCATGAGCAGTTCTTC. It specifies CASSIVGHEQFF.

This chain connects TRBV5-4 to TRBJ2-7; 7 bases line up with TRBD1. V was clipped by 5 bases and J by 0 bases; unmatched bases: 8. Germline V gene lookup returns CDR1 SGHNT and CDR2 YYREEE (reference sequence). This CDR3 spans 15 amino acids. CDR3 nucleotides: TGTGCCAGCAGGACAGACAGGGTCTCCTCCTACGAGCAGTACTTC. Translating it yields CASRTDRVSSYEQYF.

The chain has TRBV7-6 and TRBJ2-7; D is perhaps TRBD1 or TRBD2 (6 bases each). Trimming left V 1 base short and J 2 bases short, with 15 bases between. Germline assignment: CDR1 SGHVS and CDR2 FNYEAQ. The CDR3 is 16 amino acids. Here the CDR3 reads CASSLGGRGPTYEQYF. CDR3 DNA: TGTGCCAGCAGCTTAGGGGGCCGGGGGCCCACCTACGAGCAGTACTTC. The complete variable domain, with remaining parts taken from reference TRBV7-6 and TRBJ2-7, reads GAGVSQSPRYKVTKRGQDVALRCDPISGHVSLYWYRQALGQGPEFLTYFNYEAQQDKSGLPNDRFSAERPEGSISTLTIQRTEQRDSAMYRCASSLGGRGPTYEQYFGPGTRLTVT.

This chain links TRBV28 with TRBJ2-1; 13 bases fit TRBD2. Germline V gene lookup returns CDR1 MDHEN and CDR2 SYDVKM. CDR3 length equals 16 residues. Germline trimming cut 8 bases from V and 1 base from J; bases unmatched to any gene: 5. Here the CDR3 DNA reads TGTGCCAGCCTTGGACTAGCGGGAGTTTCCTACAATGAGCAGTTCTTC. Amino acid sequence: CASLGLAGVSYNEQFF. The full variable domain, completed using reference TRBV28 and TRBJ2-1, is DVKVTQSSRYLVKRTGEKVFLECVQDMDHENMFWYRQDPGLGLRLIYFSYDVKMKEKGDIPEGYSVSREKKERFSLILESASTNQTSMYLCASLGLAGVSYNEQFFGPGTRLTVL.

The chain joins TRBV4-1 to TRBJ2-2; 7 bases fit TRBD2. This CDR3 has 15 amino acids. Per the germline V gene, CDR1 is MGHRA and CDR2 is YSYEKL. Germline trimming cut 2 bases from V and 3 bases from J; bases unmatched to any gene: 3. In nucleotides, the CDR3 is TGCGCCAGCAGCCAATTTGCGGGAGACACCGGGGAGCTGTTTTTT. Its translation: CASSQFAGDTGELFF.

This chain links TRBV10-3 with TRBJ2-2; D gene uncertain. From germline, CDR1 is ENHRY and CDR2 SYGVKD. Deletions cut 3 bases from V and 4 bases from J, with 6 bases between. The CDR3 runs to 13 residues. CDR3 protein: CAISELGTGELFF. In DNA form, the CDR3 reads TGTGCCATCAGTGAATTGGGCACCGGGGAGCTGTTTTTT.

V is TRBV6-4 and J is TRBJ2-3; no clear D gene. The CDR3 spans 15 residues. Trimming shortened V by 0 bases and J by 2 bases, and 9 bases separated the two germline ends. From germline, CDR1 is MRHNA and CDR2 SNTAGT. The CDR3 DNA follows: TGTGCCAGCAGTGACTCCGTGGGTCCCACAGATACGCAGTATTTT. It specifies CASSDSVGPTDTQYF.

This rearrangement joins TRBV19 to TRBJ1-1; 8 bases are shared with TRBD1. The junction had 10 bases not matched to a gene; V was cut back by 7 bases and J by 0 bases. The germline V gene has CDR1 LNHDA and CDR2 SQIVND (reference sequence). The CDR3 has 16 amino acids. CDR3 region: CASKKTQGGLNTEAFF. CDR3 nucleotide sequence: TGTGCCAGTAAGAAAACACAGGGGGGCCTGAACACTGAAGCTTTCTTT.

V is TRBV9 and J is TRBJ2-1; 8 bases match TRBD2. J was trimmed by 15 bases and V by 0 bases; bases with no gene match: 14. The CDR3 runs 15 residues. The germline V gene encodes CDR1 SGDLS and CDR2 YYNGEE. CDR3 in DNA: TGTGCCAGCAGCGTAGCCCCGCTTGACGGGGGGGCCTTGTTCTTC. It is translated as CASSVAPLDGGALFF.

This clone was seen a handful of times. The chain links TRBV7-6 to TRBJ1-3; TRBD1 matches at 10 bases. V gave up 5 bases and J gave up 2 bases; unmatched junction bases: 9. The CDR3 contains 17 residues. Germline V CDR1 and CDR2: SGHVS, FNYEAQ. CDR3 coding DNA: TGTGCCAGCAGCCCGGTGGGACAGGGGCTCGCTGGAAACACCATATATTTT. Translated: CASSPVGQGLAGNTIYF.

This chain joins TRBV28 and TRBJ1-2; 9 nucleotides line up with TRBD1. The ends lost 6 bases at V and 7 bases at J; junction bases unmatched: 9. The length of the CDR3 is 14 residues. Looked up from germline, CDR1 is MDHEN and CDR2 is SYDVKM. CDR3 sequence: CASRAGTGSGGYTF. The CDR3 nucleotides read TGTGCCAGCAGGGCCGGGACAGGGAGCGGTGGCTACACCTTC.

The rearrangement uses TRBV14 and TRBJ1-5, with no clear D. The germline gives CDR1 SGHDN, CDR2 FVKESK. This CDR3 is 14 amino acids long. The V end lost 4 bases, the J end lost 3 bases, and 10 bases lay between the germline ends. CDR3 bases: TGTGCCAGCAGCCCAGCAGGACCCAATCAGCCCCAGCATTTT. The encoded protein is CASSPAGPNQPQHF.

Of note for this clone: At one boundary the junction diverges from the germline segment, which might be a read error. V and J are TRBV3-1 (or the pseudogene TRBV3-2) and TRBJ2-3; weak D call: TRBD2 (5 bases). The CDR3 loop spans 13 amino acids. Germline V gene sequence: CDR1 LGHDT, CDR2 YNNKEL (reference sequence). The CDR3 nucleotides read TGTGCCAGCAGCCAGATTCACGGGGAAAGGTACGATTTT. Translating it yields CASSQIHGERYDF.

The chain couples TRBV3-1 (or the pseudogene TRBV3-2) to TRBJ1-5, with D hard to call. Between the trimmed V and J ends, which lost 2 bases and 6 bases, there was a span of 20 bases. CDR1 and CDR2 (germline): LGHDT, YNNKEL (reference sequence). The CDR3 spans 17 residues. CDR3 region: CASSQSSLSRTFQPQHF. As DNA, the CDR3 is TGTGCCAGCAGCCAAAGTTCGCTCAGCCGTACTTTTCAGCCCCAGCATTTT.